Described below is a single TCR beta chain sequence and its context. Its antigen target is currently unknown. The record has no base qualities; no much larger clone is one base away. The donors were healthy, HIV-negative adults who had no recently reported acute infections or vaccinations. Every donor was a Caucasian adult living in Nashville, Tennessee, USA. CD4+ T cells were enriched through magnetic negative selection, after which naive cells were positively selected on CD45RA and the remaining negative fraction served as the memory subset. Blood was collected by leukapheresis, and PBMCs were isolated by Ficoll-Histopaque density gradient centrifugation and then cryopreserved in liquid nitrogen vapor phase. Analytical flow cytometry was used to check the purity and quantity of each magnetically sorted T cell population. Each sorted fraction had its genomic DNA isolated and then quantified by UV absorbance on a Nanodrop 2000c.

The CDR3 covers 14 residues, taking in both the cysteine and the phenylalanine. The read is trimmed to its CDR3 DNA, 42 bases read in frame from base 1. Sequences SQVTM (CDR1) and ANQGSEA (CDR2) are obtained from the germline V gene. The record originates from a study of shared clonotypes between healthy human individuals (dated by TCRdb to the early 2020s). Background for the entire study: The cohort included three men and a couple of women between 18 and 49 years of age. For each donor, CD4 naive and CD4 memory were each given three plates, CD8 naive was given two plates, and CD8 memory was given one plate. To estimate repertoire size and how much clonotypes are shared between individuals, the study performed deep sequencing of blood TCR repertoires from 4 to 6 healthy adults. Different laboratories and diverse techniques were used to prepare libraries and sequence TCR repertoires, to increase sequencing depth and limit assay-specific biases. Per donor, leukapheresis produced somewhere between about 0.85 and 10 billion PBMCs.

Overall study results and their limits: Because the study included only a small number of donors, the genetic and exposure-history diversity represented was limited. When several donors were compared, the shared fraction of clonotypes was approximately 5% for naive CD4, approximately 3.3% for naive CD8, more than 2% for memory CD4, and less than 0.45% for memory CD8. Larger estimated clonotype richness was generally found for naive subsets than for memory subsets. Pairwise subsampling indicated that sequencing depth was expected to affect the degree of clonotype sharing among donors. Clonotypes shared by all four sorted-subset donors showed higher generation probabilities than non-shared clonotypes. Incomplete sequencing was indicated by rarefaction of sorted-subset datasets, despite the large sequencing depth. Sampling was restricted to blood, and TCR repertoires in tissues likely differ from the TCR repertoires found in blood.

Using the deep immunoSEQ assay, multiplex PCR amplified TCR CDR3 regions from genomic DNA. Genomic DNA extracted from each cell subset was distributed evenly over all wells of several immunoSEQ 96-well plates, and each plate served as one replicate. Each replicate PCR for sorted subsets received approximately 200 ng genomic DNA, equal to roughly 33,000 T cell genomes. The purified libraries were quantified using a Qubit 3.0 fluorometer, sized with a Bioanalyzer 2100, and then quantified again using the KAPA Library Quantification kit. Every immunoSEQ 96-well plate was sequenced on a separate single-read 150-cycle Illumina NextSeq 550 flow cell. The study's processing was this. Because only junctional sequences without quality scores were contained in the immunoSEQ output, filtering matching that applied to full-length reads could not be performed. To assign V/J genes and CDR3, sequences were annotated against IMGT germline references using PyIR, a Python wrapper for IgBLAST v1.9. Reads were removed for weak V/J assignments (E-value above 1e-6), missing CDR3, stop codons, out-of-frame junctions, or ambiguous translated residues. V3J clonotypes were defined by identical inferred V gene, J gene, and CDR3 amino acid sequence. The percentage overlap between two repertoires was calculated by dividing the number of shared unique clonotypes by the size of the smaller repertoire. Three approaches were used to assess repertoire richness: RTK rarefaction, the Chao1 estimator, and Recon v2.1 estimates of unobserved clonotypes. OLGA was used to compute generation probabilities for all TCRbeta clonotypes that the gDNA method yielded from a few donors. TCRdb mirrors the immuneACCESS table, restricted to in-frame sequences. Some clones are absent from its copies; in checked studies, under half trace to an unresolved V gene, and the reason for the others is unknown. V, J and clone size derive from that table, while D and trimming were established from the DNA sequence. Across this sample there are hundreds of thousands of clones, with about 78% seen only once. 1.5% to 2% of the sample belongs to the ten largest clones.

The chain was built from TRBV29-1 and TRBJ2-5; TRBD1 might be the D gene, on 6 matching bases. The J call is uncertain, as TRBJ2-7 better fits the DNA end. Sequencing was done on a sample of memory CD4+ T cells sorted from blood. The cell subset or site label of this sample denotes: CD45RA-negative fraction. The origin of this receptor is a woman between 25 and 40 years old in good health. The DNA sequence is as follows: TGCAGCGTTGGCGATGGACAGCGCTGGGGCGAGCAGTACTTC. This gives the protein CSVGDGQRWGEQYF.